The 23 T cell receptor beta chains below all came from one sample that was sequenced in a study of CD8+CD57+ T cells in acquired aplastic anemia. The study profiled TCR beta VDJ and CDR3 using genomic DNA as template. One entry per CDR3 protein results from TCRdb running MiXCR on the reads. The profile shows roughly 170,000 distinct CDR3 sequences, almost 50% of them singletons. All patients picked for sequencing had shown, by flow cytometry, an expansion of CD8+CD57+ cells. Sequencing was done on a sample of sorted CD4+, CD8+, or CD8+CD57+ T cells (not recorded which) from PBMCs. The source is a human donor with aplastic anemia.

This clonotype showed up many times. This chain links TRBV6-5 with TRBJ1-2, with TRBD1 matching over 12 bases. Germline V lookup: CDR1 MNHEY, CDR2 SVGAGI. The CDR3 is made up of 16 amino acids. Unmatched junction bases numbered 10, after V lost 4 bases and J lost 7 bases. The CDR3 is CASSSPGTGGVSGYTF. The CDR3 DNA follows: TGTGCCAGCAGTTCGCCGGGGACAGGGGGCGTCTCTGGCTACACCTTC.

The chain employs TRBV15 and TRBJ1-5; unclear D gene. Germline V CDR1 and CDR2: LNHNV, YYDKDF (reference sequence). The CDR3 runs to 12 residues. Trimming cost V 5 bases and J 7 bases, with 9 bases left between them. The CDR3 protein is CATSPPKQPQHF. The CDR3 coding sequence is TGTGCCACCAGCCCCCCTAAACAGCCCCAGCATTTT.

Many counts were recorded for this clonotype. V gene TRBV20-1 combines with J gene TRBJ2-5; D not resolved. The CDR3 covers 12 residues. Trimming shortened V by 4 bases and J by 4 bases, and 10 bases separated the two germline ends. In germline, CDR1 is DFQATT, CDR2 SNEGSKA (reference sequence). CDR3 in DNA: TGCAGTGCTACAAAGCAGGCAGAGACCCAGTACTTC. Residues: CSATKQAETQYF.

V gene TRBV15 combines with J gene TRBJ2-1; 9 bases fit TRBD2. This CDR3 contains 16 residues. After removal of 3 bases from V and 2 bases from J, the junction contained 5 bases not matched to a gene. Germline CDR1 is LNHNV and CDR2 is YYDKDF (reference sequence). CDR3 sequence (DNA): TGTGCCACCAGCAGCCTAGCGGGAAGCACCTACAATGAGCAGTTCTTC. Its protein is CATSSLAGSTYNEQFF.

About this clonotype: The final CDR3 position lacks the conserved phenylalanine or tryptophan, pointing to a likely read error. The rearrangement links TRBV24-1 to TRBJ2-5, with TRBD2 matching over 10 bases. CDR3 length: 15 residues. Germline loops: CDR1 KGHDR, CDR2 SFDVKD. V dropped 2 bases and J dropped 4; count of bases not matched to a gene: 3. The DNA of the CDR3 is TGTGCCACCAGTGATTCCAGGACTAGCGGAGAGACCCAGTACCTC. It is translated as CATSDSRTSGETQYL.

Many counts were recorded for this clonotype. Here the CDR3 DNA reads TGTGCCTGGTCGGCGAGCCCGTACAATGAGCAGTTCTTC. It yields the protein CAWSASPYNEQFF. The chain has TRBV30 and TRBJ2-1; D is unclear. The CDR3 runs to 13 residues. Germline CDR1 is GTSNPN and CDR2 is SVGIG (reference sequence). V was trimmed by 5 bases and J by 4 bases, leaving 12 bases between them. The entire variable domain, with the rest obtained from reference TRBV30 and TRBJ2-1, is as follows: SQTIHQWPATLVQPVGSPLSLECTVEGTSNPNLYWYRQAAGRGLQLLFYSVGIGQISSEVPQNLSASRPQDRQFILSSKKLLLSDSGFYLCAWSASPYNEQFFGPGTRLTVL.

The chain links TRBV15 to TRBJ1-4, with D possibly being TRBD1 (6 bases). Trimming left V 4 bases short and J 8 bases short, with 17 bases between. CDR3 length: 15 residues. From germline, CDR1 is LNHNV and CDR2 YYDKDF (reference sequence). DNA of the CDR3: TGTGCCACCAGCATGACGGCAGGGGAGTTGGAAAAACTGTTTTTT. This encodes CATSMTAGELEKLFF.

The chain carries TRBV28 and TRBJ2-7; perhaps TRBD1 as D (6 bases). CDR1 is MDHEN, CDR2 SYDVKM, per germline. V lost 8 bases to trimming and J lost 4 bases, with 12 bases between them. The CDR3 runs to 12 residues. The CDR3 coding sequence is TGTGCCAGCTCGGGACAACTATACGAGCAGTACTTC. As protein: CASSGQLYEQYF.

The rearrangement links TRBV20-1 to TRBJ2-1, with D possibly TRBD1 on 8 matching bases. Germline CDR1 DFQATT, CDR2 SNEGSKA (reference sequence). CDR3 length: 13 residues. The V gene lost 6 bases and the J gene lost 13 bases, with 22 bases spanning the gap. CDR3 loop: CSAIPGGGGKQFF. The CDR3 DNA sequence: TGCAGTGCCATCCCAGGGGGCGGGGGCAAACAGTTCTTC.

V gene TRBV24-1 combines with J gene TRBJ1-2, with TRBD1 matching over 7 bases. J gave up 1 base and V 11 bases, and 9 bases lay outside the gene matches. This CDR3 has 14 amino acids. Germline CDR1 is KGHDR and CDR2 is SFDVKD. CDR3 region: CASRGTGLNYGYTF. The CDR3 DNA reads as TGTGCCAGCAGGGGGACGGGGCTTAACTATGGCTACACCTTC.

The CDR3 DNA sequence: TGTGCCAGCGGGACTAGCGGGAGTAGGAATGAGCAGTTCTTC. It codes for CASGTSGSRNEQFF. This rearrangement joins TRBV2 to TRBJ2-1; 14 bases line up with TRBD2. Germline V gene data show CDR1 as SNHLY and CDR2 as FYNNEI. With 8 bases clipped from V and 7 bases from J, the junction kept 4 bases outside the gene matches. The CDR3 totals 14 residues. The full variable domain, its missing parts supplied by reference TRBV2 and TRBJ2-1, is EPEVTQTPSHQVTQMGQEVILRCVPISNHLYFYWYRQILGQKVEFLVSFYNNEISEKSEIFDDQFSVERPDGSNFTLKIRSTKLEDSAMYFCASGTSGSRNEQFFGPGTRLTVL.

In this sample, this clonotype turned up once. The chain has TRBV10-3 and TRBJ1-1, with D perhaps matching TRBD1 (5 bases). The germline gives CDR1 ENHRY, CDR2 SYGVKD. Trimming left V 11 bases short and J 5 bases short, with 27 bases between. This CDR3 region has 16 residues. CDR3 in DNA: TGTGCCGGCCTATTATGGGACGGAGGGAGGAAAACTGAAGCTTTCTTT. It translates to CAGLLWDGGRKTEAFF.

This clonotype was seen ten or more times. A read error may produce the germline difference seen at one junction end. This chain links TRBV6-1 with TRBJ2-7; 9 nucleotides agree with TRBD1. The CDR3 consists of 15 residues. Germline V gene sequence: CDR1 MNHNS, CDR2 SASEGT. The CDR3 DNA sequence: TGTGTCAGCAGTCCCTCCGGGACAGGGAACTACGAGCAGTACTTC. This sequence encodes CVSSPSGTGNYEQYF.

The chain carries TRBV6-1 and TRBJ1-5; the match to TRBD1 covers 8 bases. With V trimmed by 6 bases and J by 7 bases, 8 bases remained unmatched. Per germline, CDR1 MNHNS and CDR2 SASEGT. This CDR3 has 14 amino acids. The DNA for the CDR3 is TGTGCCAGCAGGATCCAGGGGGCAAAACAGCCCCAGCATTTT. Translating it yields CASRIQGAKQPQHF.

The J gene is TRBJ1-1, the V gene TRBV11-2, with D perhaps TRBD1 (6 bases). With 5 bases removed from V and 0 bases from J, the gap between germline ends came to 13 bases. Germline CDR1 SGHAT, CDR2 FQNNGV. This CDR3 is 15 amino acids long. This CDR3 is CASSGLGALNTEAFF. The CDR3 DNA reads TGTGCCAGCAGCGGACTGGGGGCCCTGAACACTGAAGCTTTCTTT.

This clonotype has only a few counts. The CDR3 loop reads CATSDLAQYNEQFF. The CDR3 region has the DNA TGTGCCACCAGTGATTTGGCACAGTACAATGAGCAGTTCTTC. The rearrangement joins TRBV24-1 to TRBJ2-1, with unresolved D. The CDR3 extends over 14 amino acids. Germline CDR1 KGHDR, CDR2 SFDVKD. The germline V and J ends were trimmed by 0 bases and 4 bases, with 6 bases remaining between them.

The chain carries TRBV7-2 and TRBJ2-5; 9 nucleotides align to TRBD2. V lost 2 bases to trimming and J lost 4 bases; unmatched junction nucleotides: 8. This CDR3 contains 16 residues. From germline, CDR1 is SGHTA and CDR2 FQGNSA. Here the CDR3 reads CASSLIPLAGTETQYF. The CDR3 DNA reads TGTGCCAGCAGCTTAATTCCGCTAGCGGGGACAGAGACCCAGTACTTC.

The rearrangement links TRBV7-7 to TRBJ2-1, with D possibly TRBD1 on 6 matching bases. This CDR3 is built from 16 residues. Trimming took off 2 bases at V and 0 bases at J, with 11 bases between the two ends. CDR1 is SSHAT and CDR2 is FNYEAQ in the germline V gene (reference sequence). This chain's CDR3 is CASSLLADSSYNEQFF. The CDR3, as DNA: TGTGCCAGCAGCTTATTGGCGGACAGCTCCTACAATGAGCAGTTCTTC.

This clonotype was seen repeatedly, ten times or more. CDR3 protein: CASHKGQGGEKLFF. In DNA form, the CDR3 reads TGCGCCAGCCATAAGGGGCAGGGTGGTGAAAAACTGTTTTTT. The chain employs TRBV5-1 and TRBJ1-4; D is perhaps TRBD1 (5 bases). Germline CDR1 SGHRS, CDR2 YFSETQ. The V end was cut by 7 bases, the J end by 7 bases, with 17 bases between. The CDR3 sequence is 14 residues long. Full variable domain (outside the CDR3, taken from reference TRBV5-1 and TRBJ1-4): KAGVTQTPRYLIKTRGQQVTLSCSPISGHRSVSWYQQTPGQGLQFLFEYFSETQRNKGNFPGRFSGRQFSNSRSEMNVSTLELGDSALYLCASHKGQGGEKLFFGSGTQLSVL.

As for this clonotype: Given a much more abundant clone one base away, this may be a read error. The chain couples TRBV11-3 to TRBJ1-3; D call uncertain. This CDR3 spans 15 amino acids. In germline, CDR1 is SGHNT, CDR2 YENEEA. CDR3 DNA: TGTGTCAGCAGCCCACAGAGCTTTGCTGGAAACACCATATATTTT. Translation: CVSSPQSFAGNTIYF.

V is TRBV5-4 and J is TRBJ2-5, with a possible D match to TRBD1 (5 bases). Germline assignment: CDR1 SGHNT and CDR2 YYREEE (reference sequence). V lost 4 bases and J 3 bases, leaving 16 bases between the germline ends. This CDR3 spans 15 amino acids. CDR3 nucleotides: TGTGCCAGCAGCCCTGGACGTGGGGCCAAAGAGACCCAGTACTTC. Amino acids: CASSPGRGAKETQYF.

The V call is TRBV20-1, the J call TRBJ2-6; TRBD2 matches at 7 bases. The V gene end was trimmed by 4 bases and the J gene end by 3 bases; junction bases not matched to a gene: 6. The germline CDR1 and CDR2 sequences are DFQATT and SNEGSKA (reference sequence). The CDR3 is made up of 15 amino acids. CDR3 coding DNA: TGCAGTGCTACGGGGAGGGGATTTGGGGCCAACGTCCTGACTTTC. Residues: CSATGRGFGANVLTF.

This chain connects TRBV7-6 to TRBJ1-6; TRBD1 might be the D (6 bases). Germline V gene data show CDR1 as SGHVS and CDR2 as FNYEAQ. CDR3 length: 16 residues. Trimming shortened V by 1 base and J by 7 bases, and 14 bases separated the two germline ends. The CDR3 region has the DNA TGTGCCAGCAGCTTAGGTCTGACAGGATCGAATTCACCCCTCCACTTT. It yields the protein CASSLGLTGSNSPLHF.